This TCR beta chain stems from a study of spatial heterogeneity in lung cancer. Across the study: At a median of roughly 2 years after resection, follow-up PBMC samples were sequenced when available. Sequence detection consistently recorded a greater number of beta-chain than alpha-chain sequences. General study findings and limits: There were more appearances of ubiquitous expanded tumor TCRs in blood at resection than at follow-up.

This clonotype has only a few counts. Its antigen is currently unknown. Each molecule of TCR cDNA was tagged with one unique molecular identifier. One entry per CDR3 protein, called by TCRdb with MiXCR from the 5' RACE reads. The sample records fewer than 30,000 distinct CDR3 sequences, almost 10% being singletons. The sample's time point: blood at routine non-recurrence follow-up after resection. This CDR3 is 12 amino acids long. Trimming removed 5 bases at V and 9 bases at J, with 11 bases between. The germline gives CDR1 SEHNR, CDR2 FQNEAQ (reference sequence). The chain uses TRBV7-9 and TRBJ2-1; the D gene is possibly TRBD1 (6 bases). The receptor's source is a male donor with early-stage non-small cell lung cancer. Sequences were derived from PBMCs, sampled at follow-up. The CDR3 coding sequence is TGTGCCAGCAGCCTTCAGGGGATTGAGCAGTTCTTC. As protein: CASSLQGIEQFF.